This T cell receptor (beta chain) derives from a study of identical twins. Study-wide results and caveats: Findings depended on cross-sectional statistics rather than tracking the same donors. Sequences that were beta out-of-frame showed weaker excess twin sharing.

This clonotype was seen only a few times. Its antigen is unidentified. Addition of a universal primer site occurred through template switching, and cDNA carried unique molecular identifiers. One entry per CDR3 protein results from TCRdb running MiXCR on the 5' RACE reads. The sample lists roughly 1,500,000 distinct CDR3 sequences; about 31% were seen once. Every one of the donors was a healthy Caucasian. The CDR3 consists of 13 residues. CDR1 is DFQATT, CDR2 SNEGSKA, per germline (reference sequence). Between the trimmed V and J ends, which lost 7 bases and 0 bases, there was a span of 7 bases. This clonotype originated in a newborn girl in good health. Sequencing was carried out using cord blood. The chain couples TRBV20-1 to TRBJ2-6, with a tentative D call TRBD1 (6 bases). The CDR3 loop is CSGGHSGANVLTF. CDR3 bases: TGCAGTGGGGGACACTCTGGGGCCAACGTCCTGACTTTC.